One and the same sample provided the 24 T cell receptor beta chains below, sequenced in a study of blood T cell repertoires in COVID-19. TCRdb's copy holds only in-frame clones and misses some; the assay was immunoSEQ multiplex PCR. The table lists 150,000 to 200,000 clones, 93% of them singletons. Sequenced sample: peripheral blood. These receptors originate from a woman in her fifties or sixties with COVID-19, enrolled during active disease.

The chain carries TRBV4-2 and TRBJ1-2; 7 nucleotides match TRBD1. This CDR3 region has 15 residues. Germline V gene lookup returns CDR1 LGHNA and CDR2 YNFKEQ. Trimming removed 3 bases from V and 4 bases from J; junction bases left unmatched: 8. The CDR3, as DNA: TGTGCCAGCAGCCAGTCCGGGACAGTGATCTATGGCTACACCTTC. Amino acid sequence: CASSQSGTVIYGYTF.

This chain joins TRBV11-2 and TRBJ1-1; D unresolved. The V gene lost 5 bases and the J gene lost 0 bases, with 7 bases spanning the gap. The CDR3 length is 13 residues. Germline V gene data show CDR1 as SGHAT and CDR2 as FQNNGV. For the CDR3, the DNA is TGTGCCAGCAGCACAGACCTGAACACTGAAGCTTTCTTT. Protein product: CASSTDLNTEAFF.

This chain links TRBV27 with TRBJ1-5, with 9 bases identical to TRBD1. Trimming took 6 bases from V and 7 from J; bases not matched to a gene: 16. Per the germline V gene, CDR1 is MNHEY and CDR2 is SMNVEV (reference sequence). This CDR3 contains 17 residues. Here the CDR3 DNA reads TGTGCCAGCAGCCGCACAGGGGGCCCTATTTTCCAACAGCCCCAGCATTTT. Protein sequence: CASSRTGGPIFQQPQHF.

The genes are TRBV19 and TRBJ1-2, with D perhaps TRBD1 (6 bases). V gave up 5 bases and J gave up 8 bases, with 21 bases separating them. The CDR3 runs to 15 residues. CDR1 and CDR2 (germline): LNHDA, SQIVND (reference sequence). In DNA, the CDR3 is TGTGCCAGTAGTCCAATACAGGGTTACTCCTACGGCTACACCTTC. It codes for CASSPIQGYSYGYTF. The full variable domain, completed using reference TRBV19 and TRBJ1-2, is DGGITQSPKYLFRKEGQNVTLSCEQNLNHDAMYWYRQDPGQGLRLIYYSQIVNDFQKGDIAEGYSVSREKKESFPLTVTSAQKNPTAFYLCASSPIQGYSYGYTFGSGTRLTVV.

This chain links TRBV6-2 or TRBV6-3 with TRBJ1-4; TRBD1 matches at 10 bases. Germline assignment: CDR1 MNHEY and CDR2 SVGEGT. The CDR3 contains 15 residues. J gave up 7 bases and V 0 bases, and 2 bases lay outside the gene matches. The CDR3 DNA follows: TGTGCCAGCAGTTACTCGGGACAGGGGTCTGAAAAACTGTTTTTT. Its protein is CASSYSGQGSEKLFF.

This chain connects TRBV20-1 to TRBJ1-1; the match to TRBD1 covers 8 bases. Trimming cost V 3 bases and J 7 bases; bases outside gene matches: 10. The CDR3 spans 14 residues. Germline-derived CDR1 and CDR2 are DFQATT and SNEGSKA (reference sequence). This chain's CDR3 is CSASPRTGIFEAFF. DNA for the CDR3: TGCAGTGCTAGTCCAAGGACAGGGATTTTTGAAGCTTTCTTT.

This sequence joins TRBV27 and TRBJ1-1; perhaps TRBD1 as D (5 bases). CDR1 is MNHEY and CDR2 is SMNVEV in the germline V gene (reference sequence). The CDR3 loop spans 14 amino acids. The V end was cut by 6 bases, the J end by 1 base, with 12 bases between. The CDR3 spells CASSLAGGNTEAFF. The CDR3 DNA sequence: TGTGCCAGCAGCTTGGCCGGGGGGAACACTGAAGCTTTCTTT.

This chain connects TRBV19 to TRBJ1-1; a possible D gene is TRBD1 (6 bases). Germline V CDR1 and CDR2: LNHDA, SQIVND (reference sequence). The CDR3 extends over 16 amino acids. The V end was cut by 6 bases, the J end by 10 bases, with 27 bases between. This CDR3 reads CASSPNQGMTTGRAFF. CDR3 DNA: TGTGCCAGTAGCCCTAATCAGGGGATGACCACTGGGAGAGCTTTCTTT.

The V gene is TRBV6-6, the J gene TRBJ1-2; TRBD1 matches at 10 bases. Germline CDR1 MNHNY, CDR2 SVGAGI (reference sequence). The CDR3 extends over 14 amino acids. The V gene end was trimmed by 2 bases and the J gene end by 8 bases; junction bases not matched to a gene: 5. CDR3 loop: CASSYAGQGLGYTF. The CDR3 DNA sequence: TGTGCCAGCAGTTACGCGGGACAGGGGCTCGGCTACACCTTC.

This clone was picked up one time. Written as DNA, the CDR3 is TGTGCCACCAGCAGAGGGACAGGGGGAAGCTCAATCCAGAACACTGAAGCTTTCTTT. It is translated as CATSRGTGGSSIQNTEAFF. The V call is TRBV15, the J call TRBJ1-1, with 10 positions matching TRBD1. CDR3 size: 19 residues. Losses at the gene ends were 1 base for V and 1 base for J; bases not matched to a gene: 12. Germline CDR1 and CDR2: LNHNV and YYDKDF (reference sequence).

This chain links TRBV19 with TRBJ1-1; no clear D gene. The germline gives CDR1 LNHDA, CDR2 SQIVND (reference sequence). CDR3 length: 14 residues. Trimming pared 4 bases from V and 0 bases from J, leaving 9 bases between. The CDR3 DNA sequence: TGTGCCAGTAGTACCGGGTTCATGAACACTGAAGCTTTCTTT. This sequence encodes CASSTGFMNTEAFF.

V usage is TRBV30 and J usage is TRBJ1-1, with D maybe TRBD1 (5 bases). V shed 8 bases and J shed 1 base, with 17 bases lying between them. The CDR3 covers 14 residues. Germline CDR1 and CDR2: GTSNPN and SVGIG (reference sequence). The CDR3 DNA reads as TGTGCCGGACGTAATCGGGGGACGAACACTGAAGCTTTCTTT. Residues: CAGRNRGTNTEAFF.

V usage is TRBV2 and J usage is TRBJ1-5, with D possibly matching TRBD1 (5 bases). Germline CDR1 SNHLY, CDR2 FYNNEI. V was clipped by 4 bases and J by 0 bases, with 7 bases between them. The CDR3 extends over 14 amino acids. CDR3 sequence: CASSARGSNQPQHF. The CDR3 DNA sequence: TGTGCCAGCAGTGCTAGGGGTAGCAATCAGCCCCAGCATTTT.

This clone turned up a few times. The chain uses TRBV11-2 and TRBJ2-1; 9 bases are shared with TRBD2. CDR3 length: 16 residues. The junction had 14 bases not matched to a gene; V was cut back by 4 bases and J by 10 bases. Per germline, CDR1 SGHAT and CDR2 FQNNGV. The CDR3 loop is CASSSVAGTSSGEQFF. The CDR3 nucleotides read TGTGCCAGCAGCTCCGTTGCCGGGACTAGCAGCGGGGAGCAGTTCTTC.

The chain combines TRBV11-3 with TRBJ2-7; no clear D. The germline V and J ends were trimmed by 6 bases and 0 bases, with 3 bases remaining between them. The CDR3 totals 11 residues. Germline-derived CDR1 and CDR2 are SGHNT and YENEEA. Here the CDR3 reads CASSNSYEQYF. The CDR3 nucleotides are TGTGCCAGCAGTAACTCCTACGAGCAGTACTTC.

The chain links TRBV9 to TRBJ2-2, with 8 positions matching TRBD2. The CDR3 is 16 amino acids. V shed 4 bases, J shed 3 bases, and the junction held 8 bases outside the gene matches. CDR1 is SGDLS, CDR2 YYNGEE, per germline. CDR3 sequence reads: CASSSTGGPDTGELFF. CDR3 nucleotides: TGTGCCAGCAGCTCTACGGGGGGGCCGGACACCGGGGAGCTGTTTTTT.

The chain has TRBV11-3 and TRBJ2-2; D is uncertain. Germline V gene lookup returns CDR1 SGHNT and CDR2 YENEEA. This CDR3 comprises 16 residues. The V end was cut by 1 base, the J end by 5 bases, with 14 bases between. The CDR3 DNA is TGTGCCAGCAGCTTAGGGGCCACGTCCCTTACCGGGGAGCTGTTTTTT. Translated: CASSLGATSLTGELFF.

CDR3 in amino acids: CASSRGWAGPSSYEQYF. CDR3 DNA sequence: TGTGCCAGCAGCCGGGGGTGGGCAGGACCGAGCTCCTACGAGCAGTACTTC. This chain joins TRBV27 and TRBJ2-7; D is possibly TRBD2 (6 bases). V lost 6 bases and J lost 0, with 21 bases in between. Germline V lookup: CDR1 MNHEY, CDR2 SMNVEV (reference sequence). The CDR3 is 17 residues long.

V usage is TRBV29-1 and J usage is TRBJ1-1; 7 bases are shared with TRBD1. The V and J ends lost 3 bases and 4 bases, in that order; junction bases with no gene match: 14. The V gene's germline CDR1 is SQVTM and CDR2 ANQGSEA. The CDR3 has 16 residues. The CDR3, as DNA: TGCAGCGTTGACTCCAGGGGGACGCCCGGTGGCACTGAAGCTTTCTTT. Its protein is CSVDSRGTPGGTEAFF. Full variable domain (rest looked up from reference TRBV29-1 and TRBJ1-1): SAVISQKPSRDICQRGTSLTIQCQVDSQVTMMFWYRQQPGQSLTLIATANQGSEATYESGFVIDKFPISRPNLTFSTLTVSNMSPEDSSIYLCSVDSRGTPGGTEAFFGQGTRLTVV.

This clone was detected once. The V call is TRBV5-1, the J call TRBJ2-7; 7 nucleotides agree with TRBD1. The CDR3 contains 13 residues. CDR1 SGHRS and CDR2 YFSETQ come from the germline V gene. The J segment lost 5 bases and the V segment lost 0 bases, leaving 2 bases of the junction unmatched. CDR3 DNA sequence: TGCGCCAGCAGCTTGGGACAGGGTAACGAGCAGTACTTC. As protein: CASSLGQGNEQYF.

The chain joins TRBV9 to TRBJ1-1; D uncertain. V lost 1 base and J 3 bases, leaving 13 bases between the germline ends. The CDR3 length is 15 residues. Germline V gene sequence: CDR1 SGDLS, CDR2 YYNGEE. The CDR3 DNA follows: TGTGCCAGCAGCGTAACCGCCATACATGACACTGAAGCTTTCTTT. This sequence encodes CASSVTAIHDTEAFF.

The CDR3 DNA reads as TGTGCCAGCCGGGACAGACAGAACACTGAAGCTTTCTTT. This codes for CASRDRQNTEAFF. The chain joins TRBV6-1 to TRBJ1-1; TRBD1 matches at 7 bases. CDR3 length: 13 amino acids. Trimming at V came to 8 bases and at J to 1 base, leaving 4 bases not matched to a gene. Per germline, CDR1 MNHNS and CDR2 SASEGT.

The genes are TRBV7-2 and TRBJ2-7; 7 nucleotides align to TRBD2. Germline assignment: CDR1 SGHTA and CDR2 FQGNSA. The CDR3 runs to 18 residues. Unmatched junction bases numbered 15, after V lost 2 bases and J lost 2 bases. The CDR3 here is CASSLRTGGKPAPYEQYF. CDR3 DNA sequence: TGTGCCAGCAGCTTACGGACGGGGGGAAAACCTGCGCCCTACGAGCAGTACTTC.

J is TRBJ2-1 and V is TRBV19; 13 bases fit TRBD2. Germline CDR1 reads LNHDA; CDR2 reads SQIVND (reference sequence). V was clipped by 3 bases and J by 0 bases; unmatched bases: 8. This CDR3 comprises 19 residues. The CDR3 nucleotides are TGTGCCAGTAGTATGAGACCGGGACTAGCGGGAAGCTCCTACAATGAGCAGTTCTTC. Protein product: CASSMRPGLAGSSYNEQFF.